This T cell receptor (beta chain) was obtained from a study of cytomegalovirus exposure and HLA in healthy donors. Study results and caveats: Previous analysis showed most TCR beta V segments were productive about 90% or about 30% of the time. A later analysis found TCR association rates differed by HLA locus, highest for DRB1 and lowest for HLA-C.

Regarding this clone: The antigen is not known. One junction end disagrees with the germline gene, perhaps due to a read error.

Germline V gene lookup returns CDR1 SGHDT and CDR2 YYEEEE. The CDR3 sequence is 14 residues long. PCR primers comprised 60 Vbeta and 13 Jbeta primers. Measured with immunoSEQ multiplex PCR; TCRdb has only the in-frame clones, and not every one. The sample has about 92,000 clones, approximately 81% seen once. Material for sequencing was PBMCs. This chain links TRBV5-6 with TRBJ1-1; D is uncertain. The TCR comes from a girl aged 2-10 years in good health and CMV-seropositive. DNA of the CDR3: TGTGCCAGCAGCTTGTGGAGGGAGAACACTAAAGCTTTCTTT. Translated: CASSLWRENTKAFF.